Sequencing of this TCR beta chain was carried out in a study of T-cell memory formation after mild COVID-19 (dated by TCRdb to the early 2020s). As for the study more broadly: Most TCR sequence clusters were specific to one of the two donors. In a couple of donors, T-cell clones that expanded and contracted after mild COVID-19 were tracked by sequencing TCRalpha and TCRbeta repertoires over time. Two young, previously healthy adult volunteers, one female and one male, were included in the cohort. Overall study outcomes, separate from this receptor: Some responding clones were detected in pre-infection memory, which suggested that pre-existing cross-reactive memory T cells had joined the SARS-CoV-2 response. Contracting CD4+ clones were located mainly in the CM and EM memory subsets, whereas CD8+ clones were found to be enriched in EMRA. The study covered only a couple of mild cases, and larger cohorts including severe cases with pre-infection samples were considered necessary. From day 15 to 85, contracting clones showed balanced CD4/CD8 phenotypes, whereas a second wave of clones that expanded from day 15 to 37 leaned towards CD4+. The second-wave clones that peaked on day 37 were not confirmed to be SARS-CoV-2 specific.

PBMCs were isolated by Ficoll-Paque density gradient centrifugation. This clonotype came up a few times. The antigen this receptor binds is unknown. At one boundary the junction diverges from the germline segment, which might be a read error. The data were produced on an Illumina NovaSeq 6000. TCRalpha and TCRbeta cDNA libraries were constructed by 5'RACE with constant-segment primers, with sample barcodes and unique molecular identifiers being introduced. Trizol reagent was used to extract RNA from every sample. The libraries were amplified in two PCR steps, and the second step added a second sample barcode and Illumina TruSeq adapters. Sequencing of the libraries was done on an Illumina NovaSeq, producing 2 x 150 bp paired-end reads. The study's own analysis went as follows. Demultiplexing of reads and collapsing into UMI-guided consensus sequences were performed with migec v1.2.7. Using mixcr v2.1.11, UMI consensuses were aligned to TRA and TRB V and J templates and then assembled into clonotypes. A clonotype was counted as expanded or contracted only if both edgeR and NoisET called the change significant, with noise models trained on biological replicates. For edgeR calls, the thresholds were a false discovery rate-adjusted p below 0.01 and a log2 fold-change of 1. As an exploratory analysis of dynamics, max-normalized trajectories of the 1000 most abundant clonotypes were examined by PCA with hierarchical clustering. Separately sequenced CD4+ and CD8+ repertoires were used to assign a CD4 or CD8 phenotype to each responding clone. TCRdb cleaned the public reads at Q25 with fastp, built clones with MiXCR and kept in-frame beta chains. For every CDR3 protein sequence, its rows merge into one entry that carries the most common genes and DNA. None of the V and J calls come from the authors' own analysis; TCRdb made them. The sample yields some 88,000 distinct CDR3 sequences; about 23% were counted once. Roughly 41% of the sample rests with the top ten.

The CDR3 measures 9 amino acids from cysteine to phenylalanine. Solely the CDR3 DNA is kept, with 27 bases framed from the first base. This TCR was sampled from a man in his late teens or twenties who had mild COVID-19 (a few samples of this study predate the infection). The sample titles of this study are shuffled in the database, so cell type and time point are left out; the donor was told from shared clones. What was sequenced was PBMCs or a T cell subset sorted from them (not recorded which). The rearranged chain carries TRBV12-3 or TRBV12-4 and TRBJ2-3; TRBD2 fits 8 bases in the junction. The CDR3 reads as follows: CASKPSGPF. The base sequence is TGTGCCAGCAAACCTAGCGGGCCCTTT.